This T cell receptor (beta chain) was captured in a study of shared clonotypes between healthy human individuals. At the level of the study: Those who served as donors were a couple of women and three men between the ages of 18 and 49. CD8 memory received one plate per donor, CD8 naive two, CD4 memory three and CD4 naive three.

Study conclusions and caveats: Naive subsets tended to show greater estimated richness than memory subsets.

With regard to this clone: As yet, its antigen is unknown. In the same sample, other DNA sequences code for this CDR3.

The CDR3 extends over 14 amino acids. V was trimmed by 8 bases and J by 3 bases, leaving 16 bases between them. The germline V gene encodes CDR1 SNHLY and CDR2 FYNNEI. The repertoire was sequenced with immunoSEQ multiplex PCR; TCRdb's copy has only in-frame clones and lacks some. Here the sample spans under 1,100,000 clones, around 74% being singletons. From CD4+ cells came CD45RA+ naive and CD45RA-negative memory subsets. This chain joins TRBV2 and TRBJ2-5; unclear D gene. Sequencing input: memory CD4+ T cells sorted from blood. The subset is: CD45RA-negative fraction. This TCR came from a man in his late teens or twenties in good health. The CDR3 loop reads CASQAGRTEETQYF. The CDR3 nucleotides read TGTGCCAGCCAGGCAGGAAGGACCGAAGAGACCCAGTACTTC.